The TCR beta chain under discussion was sequenced for a study of tumor and adjacent non-tumor tissue in lung cancer. Germline values: CDR1 SGHRS, CDR2 YFSETQ. With V trimmed by 7 bases and J by 6 bases, 13 bases remained unmatched. The CDR3 has 15 residues. Three rounds of nested PCR, following a modified ARM-PCR protocol, produced the TCRbeta library. Each CDR3 protein gets one entry after TCRdb re-called the multiplex PCR reads with MiXCR. Of around 79,000 distinct CDR3 sequences listed, roughly 72% are singletons. No cell sorting was done before RNA was extracted from the tissue. The V gene is TRBV5-1, the J gene TRBJ2-1; TRBD1 matches 7 bases. Sequencing was done on a sample of lung tumor tissue. This TCR came from a woman between 35 and 50 years old with non-small cell lung cancer. The CDR3 DNA reads as TGCGCCAGCGGCAAGGGACAGCCTACAGGCAATGAGCAGTTCTTC. Translated: CASGKGQPTGNEQFF.